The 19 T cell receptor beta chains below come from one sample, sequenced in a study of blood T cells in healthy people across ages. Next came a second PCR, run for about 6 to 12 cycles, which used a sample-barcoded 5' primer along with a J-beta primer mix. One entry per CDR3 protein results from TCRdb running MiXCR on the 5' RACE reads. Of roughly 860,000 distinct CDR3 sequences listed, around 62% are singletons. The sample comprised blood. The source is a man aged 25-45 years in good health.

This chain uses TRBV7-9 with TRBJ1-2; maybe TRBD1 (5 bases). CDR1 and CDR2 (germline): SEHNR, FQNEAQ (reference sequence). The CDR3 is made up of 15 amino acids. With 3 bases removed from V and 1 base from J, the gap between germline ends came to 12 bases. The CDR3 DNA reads TGTGCCAGCAGCTTTCAGGGAACTCTTAACTATGGCTACACCTTC. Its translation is CASSFQGTLNYGYTF.

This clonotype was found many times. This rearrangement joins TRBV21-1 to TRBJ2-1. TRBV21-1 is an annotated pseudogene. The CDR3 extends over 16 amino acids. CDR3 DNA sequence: TGTGCCAGCAGGTCTCTACCTTCGGCTCCTTTCAATGAGCAGTTCTTC. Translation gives CASRSLPSAPFNEQFF.

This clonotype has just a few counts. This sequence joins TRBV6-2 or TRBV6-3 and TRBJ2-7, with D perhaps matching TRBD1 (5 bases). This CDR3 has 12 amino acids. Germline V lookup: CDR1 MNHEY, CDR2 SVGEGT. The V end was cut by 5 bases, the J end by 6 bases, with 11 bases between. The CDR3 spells CASSQRRGEQYF. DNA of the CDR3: TGTGCCAGCAGTCAGCGAAGGGGCGAGCAGTACTTC.

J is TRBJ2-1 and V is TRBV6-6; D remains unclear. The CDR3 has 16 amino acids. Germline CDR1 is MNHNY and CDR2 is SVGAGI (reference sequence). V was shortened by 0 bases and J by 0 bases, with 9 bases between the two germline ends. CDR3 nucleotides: TGTGCCAGCAGTTACTCGAAACCGTCCTCCTACAATGAGCAGTTCTTC. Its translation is CASSYSKPSSYNEQFF.

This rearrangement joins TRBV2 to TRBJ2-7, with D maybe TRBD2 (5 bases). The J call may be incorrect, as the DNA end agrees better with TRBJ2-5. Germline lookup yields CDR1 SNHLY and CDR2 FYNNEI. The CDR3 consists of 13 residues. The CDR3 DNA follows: TGTGCCAGCAGTGAAGGACGGGCGGGGACCCAGTACTTC. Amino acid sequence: CASSEGRAGTQYF.

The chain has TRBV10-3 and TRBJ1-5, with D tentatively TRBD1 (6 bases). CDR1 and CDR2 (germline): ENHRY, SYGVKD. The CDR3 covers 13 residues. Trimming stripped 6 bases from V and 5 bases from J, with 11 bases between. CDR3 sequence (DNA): TGTGCCATCAGCGAACAGGGATATCAGCCCCAGCATTTT. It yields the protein CAISEQGYQPQHF.

The CDR3 sequence: CASSGAGTAAYEQYF. The CDR3 nucleotides are TGCGCCAGCAGCGGGGCCGGGACAGCCGCCTACGAGCAGTACTTC. The chain combines TRBV5-1 with TRBJ2-7, with 7 nucleotides matching TRBD1. With 4 bases clipped from V and 2 bases from J, the junction kept 9 bases outside the gene matches. The germline gives CDR1 SGHRS, CDR2 YFSETQ. The length of the CDR3 is 15 residues.

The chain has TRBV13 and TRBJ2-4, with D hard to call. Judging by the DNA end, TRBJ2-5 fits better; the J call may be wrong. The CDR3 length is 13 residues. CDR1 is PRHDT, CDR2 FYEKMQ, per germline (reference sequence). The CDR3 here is CASSLPGDETQYF. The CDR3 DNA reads TGTGCCAGCAGCTTACCTGGGGATGAGACCCAGTACTTC.

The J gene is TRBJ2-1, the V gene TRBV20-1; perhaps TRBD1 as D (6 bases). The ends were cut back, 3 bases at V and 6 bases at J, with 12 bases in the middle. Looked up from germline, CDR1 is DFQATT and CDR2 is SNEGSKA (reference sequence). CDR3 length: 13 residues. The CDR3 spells CSASLTGLNEQFF. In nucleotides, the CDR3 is TGCAGTGCTAGCCTTACAGGGCTCAATGAGCAGTTCTTC.

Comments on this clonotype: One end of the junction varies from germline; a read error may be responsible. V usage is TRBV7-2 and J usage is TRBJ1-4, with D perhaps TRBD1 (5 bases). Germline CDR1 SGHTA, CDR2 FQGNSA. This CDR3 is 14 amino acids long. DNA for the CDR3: TGCGCCAGCAGCTTAAGGGGTGGCCGAGAAAAACTGTTTTTT. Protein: CASSLRGGREKLFF. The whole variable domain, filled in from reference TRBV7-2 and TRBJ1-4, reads GAGVSQSPSNKVTEKGKDVELRCDPISGHTALYWYRQSLGQGLEFLIYFQGNSAPDKSGLPSDRFSAERTGGSVSTLTIQRTQQEDSAVYLCASSLRGGREKLFFGSGTQLSVL.

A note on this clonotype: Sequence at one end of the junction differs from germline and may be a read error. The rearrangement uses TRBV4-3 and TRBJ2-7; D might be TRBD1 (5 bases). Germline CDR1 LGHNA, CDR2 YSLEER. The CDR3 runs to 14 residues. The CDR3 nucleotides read TGCGCCGGCAGCCAAGATGGACAATCCTACGAGCAGTACTTC. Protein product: CAGSQDGQSYEQYF.

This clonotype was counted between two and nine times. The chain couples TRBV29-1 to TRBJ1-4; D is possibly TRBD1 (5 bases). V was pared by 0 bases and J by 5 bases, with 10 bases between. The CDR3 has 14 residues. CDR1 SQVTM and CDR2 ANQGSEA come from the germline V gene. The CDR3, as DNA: TGCAGCGTTGAAGATACGGGGGAGAATGAAAAACTGTTTTTT. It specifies CSVEDTGENEKLFF.

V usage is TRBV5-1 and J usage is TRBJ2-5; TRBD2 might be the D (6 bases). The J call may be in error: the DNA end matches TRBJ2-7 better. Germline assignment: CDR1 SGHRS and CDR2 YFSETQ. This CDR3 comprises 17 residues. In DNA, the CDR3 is TGCGCCAGCAGCTTGAGTGGTACGGCGAATAGGAGGGACGAGCAGTACTTC. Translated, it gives CASSLSGTANRRDEQYF.

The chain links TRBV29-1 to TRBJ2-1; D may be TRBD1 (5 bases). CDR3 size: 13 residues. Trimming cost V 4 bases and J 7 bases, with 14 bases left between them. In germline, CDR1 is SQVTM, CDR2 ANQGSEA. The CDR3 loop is CSVGGRVSNEQFF. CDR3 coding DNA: TGCAGCGTTGGGGGCAGGGTATCGAATGAGCAGTTCTTC.

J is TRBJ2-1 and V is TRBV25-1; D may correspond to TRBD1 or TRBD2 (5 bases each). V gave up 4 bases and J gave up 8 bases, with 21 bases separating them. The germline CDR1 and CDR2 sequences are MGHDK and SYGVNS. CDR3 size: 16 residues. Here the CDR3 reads CASSVGDALWGDEQFF. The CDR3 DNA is TGTGCCAGCAGTGTGGGGGACGCTCTTTGGGGAGATGAGCAGTTCTTC.

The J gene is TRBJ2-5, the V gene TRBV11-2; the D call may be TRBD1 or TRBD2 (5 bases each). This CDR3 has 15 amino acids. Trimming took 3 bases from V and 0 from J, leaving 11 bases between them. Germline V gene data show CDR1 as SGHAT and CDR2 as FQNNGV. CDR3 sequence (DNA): TGTGCCAGCAGCTTCAGGCCGGGGCACCAAGAGACCCAGTACTTC. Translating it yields CASSFRPGHQETQYF.

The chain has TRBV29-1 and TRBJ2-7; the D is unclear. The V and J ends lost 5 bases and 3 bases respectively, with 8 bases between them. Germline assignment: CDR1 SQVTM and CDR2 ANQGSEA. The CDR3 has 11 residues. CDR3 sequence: CSVRSGYEQYF. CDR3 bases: TGCAGCGTTAGATCAGGCTACGAGCAGTACTTC.

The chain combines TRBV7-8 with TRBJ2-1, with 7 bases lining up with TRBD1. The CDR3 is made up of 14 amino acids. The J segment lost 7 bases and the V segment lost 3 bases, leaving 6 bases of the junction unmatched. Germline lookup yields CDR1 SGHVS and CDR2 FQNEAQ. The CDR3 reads CASSLDRILNEQFF. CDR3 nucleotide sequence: TGTGCCAGCAGCTTGGACAGGATACTGAATGAGCAGTTCTTC.

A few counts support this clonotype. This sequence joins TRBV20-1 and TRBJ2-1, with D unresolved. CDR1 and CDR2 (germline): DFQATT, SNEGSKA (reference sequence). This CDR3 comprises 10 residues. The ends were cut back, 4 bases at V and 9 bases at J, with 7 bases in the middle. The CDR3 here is CSATLREQFF. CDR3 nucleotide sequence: TGCAGTGCTACACTACGTGAGCAGTTCTTC.